This is a list of T cell receptor beta chains from one sample in a study of response to subunit inactivated influenza vaccine. TCRdb processed the RT-PCR reads anew with MiXCR; each CDR3 protein has one entry. Of 500,000 to 600,000 distinct CDR3 sequences listed, under 9% are singletons. The source was PBMCs from blood, collected less than 30 months after vaccination. These receptors were collected from a man between 50 and 75 years old who received an inactivated influenza vaccine. Both conserved end residues are part of each CDR3. Fields, in order: CDR3 protein, CDR3 DNA, clone size, D gene, V gene, J gene. D genes are given only for firm matches. Clone size is stated in some rows and not others, as once, few, many or a class when expanded.

cdr3_aa: CASSLESGGEAFF
cdr3_nt: TGCGCCAGCAGCTTGGAGTCGGGCGGTGAAGCTTTCTTT
clone_size: few
d_call: -
v_call: TRBV5-1
j_call: TRBJ1-1

cdr3_aa: CASSLYSRGGYEQYF
cdr3_nt: TGTGCCAGCAGCTTATACTCGCGGGGGGGCTACGAGCAGTACTTC
clone_size: -
d_call: TRBD2
v_call: TRBV7-2
j_call: TRBJ2-7

cdr3_aa: CSATPVQGFYTYEQYF
cdr3_nt: TGCAGTGCCACCCCCGTACAGGGCTTTTATACCTACGAGCAGTACTTC
clone_size: -
d_call: -
v_call: TRBV20-1
j_call: TRBJ2-7

cdr3_aa: CASSRTSGGAYSADTQYF
cdr3_nt: TGCGCCAGCAGCCGGACTAGCGGGGGGGCCTATAGTGCAGATACGCAGTATTTT
clone_size: -
d_call: TRBD2
v_call: TRBV4-3
j_call: TRBJ2-3

cdr3_aa: CASSNDRGQPQHF
cdr3_nt: TGTGCCAGCAGCAACGACAGGGGTCAGCCCCAGCATTTT
clone_size: few
d_call: TRBD1
v_call: TRBV7-9
j_call: TRBJ1-5

cdr3_aa: CASSPGRYFYEQYF
cdr3_nt: TGTGCCAGCAGTCCTGGACGTTACTTCTACGAGCAGTACTTC
clone_size: -
d_call: -
v_call: TRBV27
j_call: TRBJ2-7

cdr3_aa: CSASQGARGYTF
cdr3_nt: TGCAGTGCCTCACAGGGGGCGCGGGGCTACACCTTC
clone_size: many
d_call: TRBD1
v_call: TRBV20-1
j_call: TRBJ1-2

cdr3_aa: CAWMGPGEQFF
cdr3_nt: TGTGCCTGGATGGGGCCGGGTGAGCAGTTCTTC
clone_size: many
d_call: -
v_call: TRBV30
j_call: TRBJ2-1

cdr3_aa: CASSTSGGSGELFF
cdr3_nt: TGCGCCAGCAGCACCTCAGGGGGCTCGGGGGAGCTGTTTTTT
clone_size: many
d_call: TRBD1
v_call: TRBV5-1
j_call: TRBJ2-2

cdr3_aa: CASSQEGIVTYNEQFF
cdr3_nt: TGTGCCAGCAGCCAAGAAGGCATTGTGACCTACAATGAGCAGTTCTTC
clone_size: many
d_call: -
v_call: TRBV3-1
j_call: TRBJ2-1

cdr3_aa: CASSVEGRVYDNEQFF
cdr3_nt: TGTGCCAGCAGCGTAGAGGGTCGCGTATATGACAATGAGCAGTTCTTC
clone_size: many
d_call: -
v_call: TRBV9
j_call: TRBJ2-1

cdr3_aa: CSAREPTGGTDTQYF
cdr3_nt: TGCAGTGCTAGAGAGCCGACAGGGGGCACAGATACGCAGTATTTT
clone_size: few
d_call: TRBD1
v_call: TRBV20-1
j_call: TRBJ2-3

cdr3_aa: CASRVPSGTADEQYF
cdr3_nt: TGCGCCAGCAGAGTCCCTAGCGGGACCGCCGACGAGCAGTACTTC
clone_size: -
d_call: TRBD2
v_call: TRBV5-1
j_call: TRBJ2-7

cdr3_aa: CSANPPSGSGVTQYF
cdr3_nt: TGCAGTGCTAACCCCCCTAGCGGGAGTGGTGTGACCCAGTACTTC
clone_size: -
d_call: TRBD2
v_call: TRBV20-1
j_call: TRBJ2-5

cdr3_aa: CSARDERAGGRGEQFF
cdr3_nt: TGCAGTGCTAGAGATGAGCGAGCGGGAGGGCGGGGTGAGCAGTTCTTC
clone_size: few
d_call: TRBD2
v_call: TRBV20-1
j_call: TRBJ2-1

cdr3_aa: CASSHRTGLVYGYTF
cdr3_nt: TGTGCCAGCAGCCACCGGACAGGGTTGGTCTATGGCTACACCTTC
clone_size: few
d_call: TRBD1
v_call: TRBV3-1
j_call: TRBJ1-2

cdr3_aa: CSVHPGARWANEQFF
cdr3_nt: TGCAGTGTCCATCCCGGGGCGCGGTGGGCCAATGAGCAGTTCTTC
clone_size: -
d_call: -
v_call: TRBV20-1
j_call: TRBJ2-1

cdr3_aa: CASSRDTSNQPQHF
cdr3_nt: TGTGCCAGCAGCAGGGACACTAGCAATCAGCCCCAGCATTTT
clone_size: -
d_call: -
v_call: TRBV7-2
j_call: TRBJ1-5

cdr3_aa: CASSYRHLGNQPQHF
cdr3_nt: TGTGCCAGCAGTTACCGACATCTCGGTAATCAGCCCCAGCATTTT
clone_size: many
d_call: -
v_call: TRBV28
j_call: TRBJ1-5

cdr3_aa: CASRPASAQEQYF
cdr3_nt: TGTGCCAGCAGGCCAGCTAGCGCCCAGGAGCAGTACTTC
clone_size: few
d_call: -
v_call: TRBV7-2
j_call: TRBJ2-7

cdr3_aa: CSVVRRAGPDGYTF
cdr3_nt: TGCAGCGTTGTCCGTAGGGCAGGTCCCGATGGCTACACCTTC
clone_size: -
d_call: -
v_call: TRBV29-1
j_call: TRBJ1-2

cdr3_aa: CASSLLGTSTDTQYF
cdr3_nt: TGTGCCAGCAGCTTGTTGGGGACTAGCACAGATACGCAGTATTTT
clone_size: -
d_call: -
v_call: TRBV5-5
j_call: TRBJ2-3

cdr3_aa: CASSRWKWEKLFF
cdr3_nt: TGTGCCAGCAGCCGATGGAAATGGGAAAAACTGTTTTTT
clone_size: -
d_call: -
v_call: TRBV6-1
j_call: TRBJ1-4

cdr3_aa: CATSGAGTYNEQFF
cdr3_nt: TGTGCCACCAGTGGGGCAGGGACCTACAATGAGCAGTTCTTC
clone_size: many
d_call: -
v_call: TRBV24-1
j_call: TRBJ2-1

cdr3_aa: CASSEARGYEQYF
cdr3_nt: TGTGCCAGCAGTGAGGCCAGGGGGTACGAGCAGTACTTC
clone_size: few
d_call: TRBD1
v_call: TRBV27
j_call: TRBJ2-7

cdr3_aa: CASRTLRTAYNEQFF
cdr3_nt: TGTGCCAGCAGGACACTCCGGACCGCGTACAATGAGCAGTTCTTC
clone_size: few
d_call: -
v_call: TRBV28
j_call: TRBJ2-1

cdr3_aa: CASSPDRGGETQYF
cdr3_nt: TGCGCCAGCAGCCCGGACAGGGGAGGAGAGACCCAGTACTTC
clone_size: few
d_call: TRBD1
v_call: TRBV5-1
j_call: TRBJ2-5

cdr3_aa: CASSPFLGRDTQYF
cdr3_nt: TGTGCCAGCAGCCCATTCTTAGGGAGGGATACGCAGTATTTT
clone_size: many
d_call: -
v_call: TRBV12-3/TRBV12-4
j_call: TRBJ2-3

cdr3_aa: CASSLGDISNYGYTF
cdr3_nt: TGTGCCAGCAGCTTAGGGGACATTTCTAACTATGGCTACACCTTC
clone_size: -
d_call: -
v_call: TRBV7-9
j_call: TRBJ1-2

cdr3_aa: CASSLMPGGVDTQYF
cdr3_nt: TGCGCCAGCAGCTTGATGCCGGGAGGGGTCGATACGCAGTATTTT
clone_size: few
d_call: TRBD2
v_call: TRBV5-1
j_call: TRBJ2-3

cdr3_aa: CSAREGENGYTF
cdr3_nt: TGCAGTGCTAGAGAGGGGGAGAATGGCTACACCTTC
clone_size: -
d_call: -
v_call: TRBV20-1
j_call: TRBJ1-2

cdr3_aa: CASSDQGAGPGSYNEQFF
cdr3_nt: TGTGCCAGCAGTGATCAGGGGGCCGGGCCGGGCTCCTACAATGAGCAGTTCTTC
clone_size: -
d_call: TRBD1
v_call: TRBV2
j_call: TRBJ2-1

cdr3_aa: CASSQETGEPSYEQYF
cdr3_nt: TGTGCCAGCAGCCAAGAGACGGGGGAACCCTCCTACGAGCAGTACTTC
clone_size: many
d_call: -
v_call: TRBV4-2
j_call: TRBJ2-7

cdr3_aa: CASSNGQVTGNTIYF
cdr3_nt: TGTGCCAGCAGCAACGGACAGGTTACTGGAAACACCATATATTTT
clone_size: many
d_call: TRBD1
v_call: TRBV7-8
j_call: TRBJ1-3

cdr3_aa: CASSLKVNTEAFF
cdr3_nt: TGTGCCAGCAGTTTAAAGGTGAACACTGAAGCTTTCTTT
clone_size: many
d_call: -
v_call: TRBV12-3/TRBV12-4
j_call: TRBJ1-1

cdr3_aa: CSARDQPGRNSGNTIYF
cdr3_nt: TGCAGTGCTAGAGATCAGCCGGGACGGAACTCTGGAAACACCATATATTTT
clone_size: few
d_call: -
v_call: TRBV20-1
j_call: TRBJ1-3

cdr3_aa: CSAPQAGGGTEAFF
cdr3_nt: TGCAGTGCTCCCCAGGCAGGGGGAGGAACTGAAGCTTTCTTT
clone_size: many
d_call: TRBD1
v_call: TRBV20-1
j_call: TRBJ1-1

cdr3_aa: CATSVGTSPSTQYF
cdr3_nt: TGTGCCACCAGCGTCGGGACTAGTCCGTCAACGCAGTATTTT
clone_size: -
d_call: TRBD2
v_call: TRBV15
j_call: TRBJ2-3

cdr3_aa: CASSYRDSSYEQYF
cdr3_nt: TGTGCCAGCAGTTACCGGGACAGTTCCTACGAGCAGTACTTC
clone_size: -
d_call: TRBD1
v_call: TRBV12-3/TRBV12-4
j_call: TRBJ2-7

cdr3_aa: CASSLGQASNEKLFF
cdr3_nt: TGTGCCAGCAGCCTAGGACAGGCATCTAATGAAAAACTGTTTTTT
clone_size: many
d_call: TRBD1
v_call: TRBV4-2
j_call: TRBJ1-4

cdr3_aa: CASSQSSGGLDTQYF
cdr3_nt: TGTGCCAGCAGCCAATCTAGCGGGGGGTTGGATACGCAGTATTTT
clone_size: few
d_call: TRBD2
v_call: TRBV4-2
j_call: TRBJ2-3